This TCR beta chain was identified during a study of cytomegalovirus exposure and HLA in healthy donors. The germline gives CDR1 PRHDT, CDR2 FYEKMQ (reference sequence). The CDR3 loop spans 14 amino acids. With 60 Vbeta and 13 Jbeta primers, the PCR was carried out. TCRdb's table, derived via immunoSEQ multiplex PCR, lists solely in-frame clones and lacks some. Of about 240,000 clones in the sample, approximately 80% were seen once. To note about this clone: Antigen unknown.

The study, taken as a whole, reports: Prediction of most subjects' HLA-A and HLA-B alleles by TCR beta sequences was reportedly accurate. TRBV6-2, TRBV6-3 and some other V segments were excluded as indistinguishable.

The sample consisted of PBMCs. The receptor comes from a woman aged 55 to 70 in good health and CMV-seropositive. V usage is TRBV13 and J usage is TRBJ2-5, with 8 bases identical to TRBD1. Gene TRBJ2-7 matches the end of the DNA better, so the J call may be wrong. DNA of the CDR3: TGTGCCAGCAGCATCGGACAGGGCACCGACGAGCAGTACTTC. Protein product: CASSIGQGTDEQYF.